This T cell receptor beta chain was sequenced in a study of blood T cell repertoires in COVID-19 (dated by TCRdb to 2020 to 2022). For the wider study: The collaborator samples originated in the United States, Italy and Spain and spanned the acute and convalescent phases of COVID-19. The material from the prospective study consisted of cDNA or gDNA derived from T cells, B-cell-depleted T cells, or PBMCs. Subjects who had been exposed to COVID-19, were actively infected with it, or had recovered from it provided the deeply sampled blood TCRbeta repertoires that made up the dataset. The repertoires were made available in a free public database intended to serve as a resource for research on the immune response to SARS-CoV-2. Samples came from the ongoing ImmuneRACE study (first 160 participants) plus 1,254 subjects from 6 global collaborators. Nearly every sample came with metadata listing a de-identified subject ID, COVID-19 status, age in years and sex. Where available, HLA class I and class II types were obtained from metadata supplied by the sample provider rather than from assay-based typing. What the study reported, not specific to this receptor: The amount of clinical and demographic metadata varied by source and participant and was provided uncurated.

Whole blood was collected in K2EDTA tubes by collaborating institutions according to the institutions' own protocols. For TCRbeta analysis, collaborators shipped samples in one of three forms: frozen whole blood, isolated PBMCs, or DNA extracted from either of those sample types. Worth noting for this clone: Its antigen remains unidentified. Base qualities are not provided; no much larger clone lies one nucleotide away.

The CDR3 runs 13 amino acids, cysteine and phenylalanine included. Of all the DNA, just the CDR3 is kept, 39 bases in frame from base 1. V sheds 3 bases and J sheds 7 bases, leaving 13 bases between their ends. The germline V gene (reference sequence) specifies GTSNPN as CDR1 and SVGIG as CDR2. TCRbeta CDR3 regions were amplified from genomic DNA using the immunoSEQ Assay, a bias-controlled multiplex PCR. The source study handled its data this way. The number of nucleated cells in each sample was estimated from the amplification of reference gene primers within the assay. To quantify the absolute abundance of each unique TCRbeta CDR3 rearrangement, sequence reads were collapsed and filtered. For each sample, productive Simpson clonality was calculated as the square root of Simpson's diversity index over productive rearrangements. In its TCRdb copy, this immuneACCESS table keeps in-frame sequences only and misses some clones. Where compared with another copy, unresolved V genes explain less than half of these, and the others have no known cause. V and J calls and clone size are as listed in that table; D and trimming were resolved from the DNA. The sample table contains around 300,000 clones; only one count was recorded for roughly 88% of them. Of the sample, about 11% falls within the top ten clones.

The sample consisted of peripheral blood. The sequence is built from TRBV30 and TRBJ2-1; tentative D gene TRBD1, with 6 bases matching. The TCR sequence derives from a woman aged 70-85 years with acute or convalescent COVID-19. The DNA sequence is TGTGCCTGGAGCGCGCAGGGGCGAAATGAGCAGTTCTTC. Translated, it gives CAWSAQGRNEQFF.